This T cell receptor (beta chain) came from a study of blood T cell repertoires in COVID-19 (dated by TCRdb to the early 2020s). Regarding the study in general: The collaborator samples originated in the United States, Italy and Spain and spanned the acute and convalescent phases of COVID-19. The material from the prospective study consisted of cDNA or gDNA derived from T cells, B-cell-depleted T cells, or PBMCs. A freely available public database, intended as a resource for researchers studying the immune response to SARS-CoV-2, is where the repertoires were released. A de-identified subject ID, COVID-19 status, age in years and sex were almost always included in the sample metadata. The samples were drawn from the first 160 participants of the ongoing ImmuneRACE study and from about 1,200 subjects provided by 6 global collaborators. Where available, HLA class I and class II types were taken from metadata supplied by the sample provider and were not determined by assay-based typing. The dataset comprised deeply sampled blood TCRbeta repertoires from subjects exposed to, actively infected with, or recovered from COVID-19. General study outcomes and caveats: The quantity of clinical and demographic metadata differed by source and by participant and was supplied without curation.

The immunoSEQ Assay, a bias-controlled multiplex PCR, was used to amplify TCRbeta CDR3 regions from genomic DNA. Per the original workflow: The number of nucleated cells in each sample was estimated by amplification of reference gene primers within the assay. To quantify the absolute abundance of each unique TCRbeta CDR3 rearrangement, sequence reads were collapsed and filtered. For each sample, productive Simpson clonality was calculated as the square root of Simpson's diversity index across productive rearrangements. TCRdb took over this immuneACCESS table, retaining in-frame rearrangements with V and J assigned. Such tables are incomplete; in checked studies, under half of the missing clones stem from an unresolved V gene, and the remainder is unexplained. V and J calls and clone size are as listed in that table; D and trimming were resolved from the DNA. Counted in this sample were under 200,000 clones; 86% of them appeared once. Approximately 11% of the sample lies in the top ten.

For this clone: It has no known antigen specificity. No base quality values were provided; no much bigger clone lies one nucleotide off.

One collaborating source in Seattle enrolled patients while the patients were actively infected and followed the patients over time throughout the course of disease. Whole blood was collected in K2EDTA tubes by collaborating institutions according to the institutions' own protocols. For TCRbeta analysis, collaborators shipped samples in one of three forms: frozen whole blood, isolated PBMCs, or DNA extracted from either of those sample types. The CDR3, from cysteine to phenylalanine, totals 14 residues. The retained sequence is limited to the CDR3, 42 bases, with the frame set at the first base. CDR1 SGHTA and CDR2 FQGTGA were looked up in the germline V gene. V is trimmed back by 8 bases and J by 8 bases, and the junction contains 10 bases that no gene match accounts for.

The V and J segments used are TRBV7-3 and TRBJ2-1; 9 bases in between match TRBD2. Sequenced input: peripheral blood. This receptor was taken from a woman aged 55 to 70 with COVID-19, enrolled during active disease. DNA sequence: TGTGCCAGCGGCGGGAGGGAGAGGGGGTATGAGCAGTTCTTC. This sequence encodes CASGGRERGYEQFF. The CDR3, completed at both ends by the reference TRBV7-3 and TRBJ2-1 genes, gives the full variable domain GAGVSQTPSNKVTEKGKYVELRCDPISGHTALYWYRQSLGQGPEFLIYFQGTGAADDSGLPNDRFFAVRPEGSVSTLKIQRTERGDSAVYLCASGGRERGYEQFFGPGTRLTVL.